This TCR beta chain emerged from a study of T-cell reconstitution after alpha-beta-depleted transplantation in children. This clonotype was found many times. Antigen unknown. The germline V gene has CDR1 MNHEY and CDR2 SMNVEV (reference sequence). V gave up 5 bases and J gave up 3 bases, with 16 bases separating them. The CDR3 is 15 residues long. General study results and limits: Recipient T cells and thymic progenitors that survived gave rise to the high TCRbeta diversity observed at day 60 in some patients. Reportedly, roughly two months post-transplant, alpha-beta T cells arose from several hundred expanded graft clones. At one year after transplant, newly produced T cells mostly accounted for T-cell counts and diversity.

Library preparation (for TCRbeta) was performed with unique molecular identifiers. TCRdb called the PCR reads again in MiXCR, with one record for every CDR3 protein. The table records around 490,000 distinct CDR3 sequences, around 10% of them present only once. Source: PBMCs, mostly from graft donor cells, taken 180 days after TCRalphabeta/CD19-depleted stem cell transplant. The sequence derives from a female patient aged 2-9 years who had a stem cell transplant for aplastic anemia, so the T cells may come from the graft donor. The V call is TRBV27, the J call TRBJ1-2; D might be TRBD1 (5 bases). The CDR3: CASSGLGGKDYGYTF. The CDR3 DNA sequence: TGTGCCAGCAGTGGCCTCGGGGGGAAGGACTATGGCTACACCTTC.